One and the same sample provided the 5 T cell receptor beta chains below, sequenced in a study of blood T cell repertoires in COVID-19. Method: immunoSEQ multiplex PCR; TCRdb's copy keeps in-frame clones and lacks some. The data hold about 180,000 clones, with less than 90% observed a single time. Sequenced: PBMCs or T cells enriched from blood (not recorded which). The source is a human donor with acute COVID-19. The donor label of this sample is uncertain.

CDR3 coding DNA: TGTGCCAGCAGCGGGTCGGGGCAGCCCCAGCATTTT. Protein: CASSGSGQPQHF. This chain uses TRBV12-3 or TRBV12-4 with TRBJ1-5; no reliable D call. The CDR3 spans 12 residues. V was pared by 6 bases and J by 7 bases, with 10 bases between.

This chain joins TRBV2 and TRBJ1-1; maybe TRBD1 (5 bases). CDR1 is SNHLY and CDR2 is FYNNEI in the germline V gene. The V gene lost 5 bases and the J gene lost 0 bases, with 7 bases spanning the gap. The CDR3 spans 13 residues. CDR3 loop: CASSTGLNTEAFF. The CDR3 bases are TGTGCCAGCAGTACAGGATTGAACACTGAAGCTTTCTTT.

This rearrangement joins TRBV2 to TRBJ2-7; 8 nucleotides line up with TRBD1. CDR1 and CDR2 (germline): SNHLY, FYNNEI. CDR3 length: 14 amino acids. The J segment lost 5 bases and the V segment lost 4 bases, leaving 7 bases of the junction unmatched. As DNA, the CDR3 is TGTGCCAGCAGTGTAGACAGGGGTTTAAACGAGCAGTACTTC. Its translation: CASSVDRGLNEQYF.

This chain connects TRBV3-1 (or the pseudogene TRBV3-2) to TRBJ1-3; D perhaps matches TRBD1 (5 bases). Germline loops: CDR1 LGHDT, CDR2 YNNKEL (reference sequence). This CDR3 has 15 residues. With 3 bases removed from V and 0 bases from J, the gap between germline ends came to 9 bases. This CDR3 is CASSQARVSGNTIYF. The CDR3 DNA reads TGTGCCAGCAGCCAGGCCAGGGTCTCTGGAAACACCATATATTTT.

DNA for the CDR3: TGTGCCACCAGCAGAGATAAGGGAGGCCGCGGCTACACCTTC. Its translation: CATSRDKGGRGYTF. The chain joins TRBV15 to TRBJ1-2; no definite D call. This CDR3 region has 14 residues. Germline loops: CDR1 LNHNV, CDR2 YYDKDF (reference sequence). Trimming removed 0 bases from V and 8 bases from J, with 13 bases in between.